These 14 T cell receptor beta chains share one sample of origin, sequenced in a study of T-cell memory formation after mild COVID-19. MiXCR, run by TCRdb on the 5' RACE reads, gives a single entry per CDR3 protein. The sample has almost 250,000 distinct CDR3 sequences; 15% to 19% are singletons. The sample consisted of PBMCs or a T cell subset sorted from them (not recorded which). The receptor source for this set is an adult woman who had mild COVID-19 (a few samples of this study predate the infection). Cell type and time point are not known.

The chain employs TRBV9 and TRBJ1-2; 8 bases map to TRBD1. CDR1 is SGDLS and CDR2 is YYNGEE in the germline V gene. Losses at the gene ends were 2 bases for V and 7 bases for J; bases not matched to a gene: 4. The CDR3 spans 13 residues. CDR3 in amino acids: CASSVGQGFGYTF. DNA of the CDR3: TGTGCCAGCAGCGTCGGACAGGGCTTTGGCTACACCTTC.

CDR3 region: CASRASRYEQYF. CDR3 nucleotides: TGTGCCAGCAGGGCTAGTCGCTACGAGCAGTACTTC. V is TRBV6-2 or TRBV6-3 and J is TRBJ2-7; D gene unclear. CDR3 length: 12 amino acids. Trimming pared 6 bases from V and 3 bases from J, leaving 9 bases between. The germline V gene has CDR1 MNHEY and CDR2 SVGEGT.

This rearrangement joins TRBV4-3 to TRBJ1-2; perhaps TRBD1 as D (5 bases). In germline, CDR1 is LGHNA, CDR2 YSLEER. CDR3 length equals 19 residues. Between the trimmed V and J ends, which lost 3 bases and 1 base, there was a span of 24 bases. The CDR3 region has the DNA TGCGCCAGCAGCCAGGAAGACACCGGGACGGCTACTCATAACTATGGCTACACCTTC. Its translation is CASSQEDTGTATHNYGYTF.

The chain uses TRBV2 and TRBJ2-7; a weak D match, TRBD1 (5 bases). Trimming shortened V by 6 bases and J by 3 bases, and 12 bases separated the two germline ends. CDR3 length: 13 residues. Germline V gene data show CDR1 as SNHLY and CDR2 as FYNNEI. CDR3 loop: CASRFRVIYEQYF. Written as DNA, the CDR3 is TGTGCCAGCAGATTCAGGGTAATCTACGAGCAGTACTTC. Full variable domain (remainder filled in from reference TRBV2 and TRBJ2-7): EPEVTQTPSHQVTQMGQEVILRCVPISNHLYFYWYRQILGQKVEFLVSFYNNEISEKSEIFDDQFSVERPDGSNFTLKIRSTKLEDSAMYFCASRFRVIYEQYFGPGTRLTVT.

The chain has TRBV6-2 or TRBV6-3 and TRBJ2-1; no firm D call. Per the germline V gene, CDR1 is MNHEY and CDR2 is SVGEGT. V dropped 5 bases and J dropped 6 bases, with 5 bases sitting between them. The CDR3 has 11 amino acids. CDR3 DNA: TGTGCCAGCAGTAACGGCAATGAGCAGTTCTTC. As protein: CASSNGNEQFF.

Regarding this clonotype: A clone one base away is much larger, so this may be a read error. Since no conserved phenylalanine or tryptophan closes the CDR3, a read error is the likely cause. This chain's CDR3 is CSARFLTDEQFL. In DNA form, the CDR3 reads TGCAGTGCTAGATTTCTAACCGATGAGCAGTTCTTA. The chain couples TRBV20-1 to TRBJ2-1; D unclear. Trimming took 2 bases from V and 8 from J, leaving 10 bases between them. CDR3 size: 12 residues. Per germline, CDR1 DFQATT and CDR2 SNEGSKA (reference sequence).

V and J are TRBV5-1 and TRBJ2-5; D is unclear. V lost 3 bases and J 3 bases, leaving 12 bases between the germline ends. This CDR3 spans 14 amino acids. The germline V gene has CDR1 SGHRS and CDR2 YFSETQ. CDR3 sequence reads: CASSWWYDKETQYF. CDR3 DNA sequence: TGCGCCAGCAGCTGGTGGTATGACAAAGAGACCCAGTACTTC. The complete variable domain, with remaining parts taken from reference TRBV5-1 and TRBJ2-5, reads KAGVTQTPRYLIKTRGQQVTLSCSPISGHRSVSWYQQTPGQGLQFLFEYFSETQRNKGNFPGRFSGRQFSNSRSEMNVSTLELGDSALYLCASSWWYDKETQYFGPGTRLLVL.

This chain connects TRBV6-5 to TRBJ1-1; TRBD1 matches 7 bases. Germline trimming cut 5 bases from V and 3 bases from J; bases unmatched to any gene: 3. CDR3 size: 13 residues. Germline lookup yields CDR1 MNHEY and CDR2 SVGAGI. CDR3: CASSQTGYTEAFF. Written as DNA, the CDR3 is TGTGCCAGCAGTCAGACAGGGTACACTGAAGCTTTCTTT.

This clonotype has only a few counts. The CDR3 protein is CASSYSFTQQGSNSPLHF. The CDR3 DNA sequence: TGTGCCAGCAGTTATTCCTTCACCCAACAGGGGTCTAATTCACCCCTCCACTTT. V and J are TRBV6-5 and TRBJ1-6; 7 nucleotides align to TRBD1. CDR3 size: 18 residues. Losses at the gene ends were 3 bases for V and 6 bases for J; bases not matched to a gene: 14. CDR1 and CDR2 from the germline V gene are MNHEY and SVGAGI.

This chain connects TRBV7-2 to TRBJ1-2; 9 positions agree with TRBD1. Germline trimming cut 5 bases from V and 6 bases from J; bases unmatched to any gene: 7. This CDR3 is built from 14 residues. From germline, CDR1 is SGHTA and CDR2 FQGNSA. This chain's CDR3 is CASSQTQGAHGYTF. Written as DNA, the CDR3 is TGTGCCAGCAGCCAAACACAGGGGGCGCATGGCTACACCTTC.

This clonotype was counted many times. The V call is TRBV4-2, the J call TRBJ1-4; tentative D call: TRBD1 (5 bases). Trimming left V 4 bases short and J 12 bases short, with 24 bases between. The CDR3 is made up of 16 amino acids. Looked up from germline, CDR1 is LGHNA and CDR2 is YNFKEQ. In DNA, the CDR3 is TGTGCCAGCAGCCCATCAGCACGGGACCCCGAGAAAGAACTGTTTTTT. Amino acid sequence: CASSPSARDPEKELFF.

This clonotype was found a few times. This rearrangement joins TRBV3-1 to TRBJ2-1; TRBD2 matches at 15 bases. The CDR3 runs to 18 residues. The germline V gene has CDR1 LGHDT and CDR2 YNNKEL (reference sequence). V shed 4 bases, J shed 0 bases, and the junction held 4 bases outside the gene matches. The CDR3 is CASSPGLAGGSSYNEQFF. The CDR3 DNA is TGTGCCAGCAGCCCGGGACTAGCGGGGGGAAGCTCCTACAATGAGCAGTTCTTC.

The chain recombines TRBV20-1 with TRBJ1-1; D not resolved. The CDR3 contains 13 residues. The germline V gene encodes CDR1 DFQATT and CDR2 SNEGSKA (reference sequence). V was clipped by 3 bases and J by 1 base, with 9 bases between them. As DNA, the CDR3 is TGCAGTGCTAGTTTTTCCGGGAACACTGAAGCTTTCTTT. Translated: CSASFSGNTEAFF.

A single count supports this clonotype. The CDR3 ends on some other residue instead of the conserved phenylalanine or tryptophan, so this is likely a read error. The chain has TRBV29-1 and TRBJ2-7; a weak D match, TRBD2 (5 bases). This CDR3 is 11 amino acids long. Germline values: CDR1 SQVTM, CDR2 ANQGSEA. Trimming stripped 4 bases from V and 3 bases from J, with 7 bases between. In DNA, the CDR3 is TGCAGCGTTGTAGGAGGCTACGAGCAGTACTAC. Translated: CSVVGGYEQYY.